This record looks at one TCR beta chain sequence and its context. Its cognate antigen is unknown. These data belong to a study of cytomegalovirus exposure and HLA in healthy donors. Study-wide results and limits: Sequencing likely produced, as an artifact, a cluster of highly shared sequence variants. Productive rates of about 87% or about 30% were seen for most TCR beta V segments in an earlier analysis.

Primers for the PCR totalled 60 Vbeta and 13 Jbeta. Sequencing used immunoSEQ multiplex PCR; TCRdb keeps in-frame clones, though not all of them. The sample consists of approximately 110,000 clones, about 16% of them appearing once. V gave up 4 bases and J gave up 2 bases; unmatched junction bases: 4. CDR1 SGHKS and CDR2 YYEKEE come from the germline V gene (reference sequence). The CDR3 has 16 amino acids. The source is a young woman in good health and CMV-seronegative. The sequenced sample was PBMCs. This sequence joins TRBV5-5 and TRBJ2-1; 12 bases agree with TRBD2. The CDR3 nucleotides read TGTGCCAGCAGCCCTGGACTAGCGGGAACCTACAATGAGCAGTTCTTC. Translated: CASSPGLAGTYNEQFF.